The 14 T cell receptor beta chains reported below all come from one sample, sequenced in a study of blood T cell repertoires in COVID-19 (TCRdb year 2020). Library generation was performed with the immunoSEQ multiplex PCR assay. Entries here come from immuneACCESS through TCRdb and include only in-frame sequences with V and J called. Some clones fail to appear in such tables; in the studies checked, an unresolved V gene covers under half of the shortfall, and the cause of the remainder is unknown. The sample includes roughly 430,000 clones, with around nine tenths observed a single time. The top ten constitute approximately 1.3% of the sample. Sequenced input: PBMCs or T cells enriched from blood (not recorded which). These receptor sequences come from a young woman who had been exposed to COVID-19.

The gene calls are TRBV2 and TRBJ2-1; possibly TRBD2 for D (7 bases). Germline assignment: CDR1 SNHLY and CDR2 FYNNEI. This CDR3 contains 16 residues. The V end lost 7 bases, the J end lost 6 bases, and 22 bases lay between the germline ends. The CDR3 nucleotides are TGTGCCAGCAAGTTTGGGGGGGCGCATATTTCCAATGAGCAGTTCTTC. Amino acid sequence: CASKFGGAHISNEQFF.

This chain links TRBV6-5 with TRBJ1-5, with 8 bases that match TRBD1. After removal of 7 bases from V and 3 bases from J, the junction contained 8 bases not matched to a gene. The germline CDR1 and CDR2 sequences are MNHEY and SVGAGI. The CDR3 runs to 15 residues. The CDR3 coding sequence is TGTGCCAGCACTACCGGGACAGGCCTCAATCAGCCCCAGCATTTT. As protein: CASTTGTGLNQPQHF.

V is TRBV7-9 and J is TRBJ2-5; 8 nucleotides agree with TRBD2. The V and J ends lost 5 bases and 5 bases, in that order; junction bases with no gene match: 10. CDR3 size: 15 residues. Per germline, CDR1 SEHNR and CDR2 FQNEAQ (reference sequence). CDR3 amino acids: CASSPSAGEWETQYF. The CDR3 nucleotides are TGTGCCAGCAGCCCCTCAGCGGGGGAATGGGAGACCCAGTACTTC.

V gene TRBV11-3 combines with J gene TRBJ2-7; D perhaps matches TRBD1 (5 bases). Germline CDR1 SGHNT, CDR2 YENEEA. Trimming took 5 bases from V and 6 from J, leaving 14 bases between them. There are 13 residues in the CDR3. The chain's CDR3 is CASSHGWGGEQYF. The CDR3 DNA sequence: TGTGCCAGCAGCCACGGATGGGGCGGCGAGCAGTACTTC.

The rearrangement links TRBV5-6 to TRBJ2-3; 8 bases line up with TRBD1. The CDR3 runs to 15 residues. J was trimmed by 2 bases and V by 2 bases; bases with no gene match: 4. The germline gives CDR1 SGHDT, CDR2 YYEEEE. The chain's CDR3 is CASSLQGGPTDTQYF. The CDR3, as DNA: TGTGCCAGCAGCTTACAGGGGGGACCCACAGATACGCAGTATTTT.

CDR3 residues: CASSLSWAAPFNQPQHF. The CDR3 DNA reads as TGTGCCAGCAGCTTGAGTTGGGCAGCACCATTCAATCAGCCCCAGCATTTT. The V call is TRBV5-5, the J call TRBJ1-5; unclear D gene. This CDR3 comprises 17 residues. The V end was cut by 1 base, the J end by 3 bases, with 17 bases between. Germline CDR1 reads SGHKS; CDR2 reads YYEKEE (reference sequence).

The chain carries TRBV28 and TRBJ2-3; TRBD2 aligns across 8 bases. J was trimmed by 0 bases and V by 6 bases; bases with no gene match: 8. The CDR3 loop spans 16 amino acids. Per the germline V gene, CDR1 is MDHEN and CDR2 is SYDVKM. The CDR3: CASRPSAGASTDTQYF. The CDR3 DNA reads TGTGCCAGCAGACCCTCAGCGGGAGCTAGCACAGATACGCAGTATTTT.

This clone occurred a few times. J is TRBJ1-3 and V is TRBV9; 7 nucleotides agree with TRBD1. V was pared by 4 bases and J by 0 bases, with 1 base of the junction left unmatched. The CDR3 totals 14 residues. Germline CDR1 and CDR2: SGDLS and YYNGEE. The CDR3 loop is CASSTGDSGNTIYF. The CDR3 region has the DNA TGTGCCAGCAGCACAGGGGACTCTGGAAACACCATATATTTT.

This chain links TRBV11-1 with TRBJ2-1, with a weak D call TRBD1 (6 bases). Looked up from germline, CDR1 is SGHAT and CDR2 is FQDESV (reference sequence). The CDR3 covers 15 residues. V was cut by 0 bases and J by 4 bases, with 10 bases left in between. The chain's CDR3 is CASSLADRLYNEQFF. Written as DNA, the CDR3 is TGTGCCAGCAGCTTAGCAGACAGGCTATACAATGAGCAGTTCTTC.

The table lists this clone with a count of one. The chain carries TRBV11-3 and TRBJ2-2, with TRBD1 matching 7 bases. The length of the CDR3 is 16 residues. With V trimmed by 1 base and J by 0 bases, 2 bases remained unmatched. CDR1 is SGHNT, CDR2 YENEEA, per germline. This chain's CDR3 is CASSLVGTANTGELFF. CDR3 sequence (DNA): TGTGCCAGCAGCTTAGTAGGGACAGCGAACACCGGGGAGCTGTTTTTT.

V gene TRBV6-5 combines with J gene TRBJ2-7; 8 positions match TRBD1. The germline V gene has CDR1 MNHEY and CDR2 SVGAGI. The CDR3 covers 15 residues. V was pared by 1 base and J by 5 bases, with 7 bases of the junction left unmatched. CDR3 DNA sequence: TGTGCCAGCAGTTACTTTTCCTCGGACAGGGACGAGCAGTACTTC. Protein product: CASSYFSSDRDEQYF.

The J gene is TRBJ1-6, the V gene TRBV6-5, with 9 bases fitting TRBD1. Germline-derived CDR1 and CDR2 are MNHEY and SVGAGI. The CDR3 length is 14 residues. The V and J ends lost 8 bases and 7 bases, in that order; junction bases with no gene match: 6. CDR3 protein: CASGGQGRNSPLHF. The CDR3 bases are TGTGCCAGCGGGGGACAGGGCCGCAATTCACCCCTCCACTTT.

CDR3 DNA sequence: TGTGCCAGCAGTTCGAGGACTAGCGGGGCTAGAGAGACCCAGTACTTC. Its protein product is CASSSRTSGARETQYF. The chain uses TRBV6-6 and TRBJ2-5; 12 nucleotides align to TRBD2. The V segment lost 4 bases and the J segment 4 bases; nucleotides outside the gene matches: 7. Germline V gives CDR1 MNHNY, CDR2 SVGAGI (reference sequence). The CDR3 runs to 16 residues.

This chain uses TRBV2 with TRBJ1-6; D not resolved. The CDR3 spans 18 residues. Germline V gene data show CDR1 as SNHLY and CDR2 as FYNNEI. V lost 0 bases and J lost 14, with 26 bases in between. The CDR3: CASSEALHRGKGGGALHF. CDR3 DNA sequence: TGTGCCAGCAGTGAAGCGCTTCATCGGGGAAAGGGAGGTGGGGCCCTCCACTTT.